This passage covers 2 T cell receptor beta chains from one sample sequenced in a study of cytomegalovirus exposure and HLA in healthy donors (dated by TCRdb to 2016 to 2017). The library was produced with the immunoSEQ multiplex PCR assay. TCRdb took over this immuneACCESS table, retaining in-frame rearrangements with V and J assigned. Such tables are incomplete; in checked studies, under half of the missing clones stem from an unresolved V gene, and the remainder is unexplained. The sample has 120,000 to 150,000 clones on record, 87% of them singletons. The ten most abundant clones make up less than 5.5% of the sample. The specimen was PBMCs. These receptors were taken from a man aged 18 to 30 in good health and CMV-seropositive.

The rearrangement joins TRBV4-2 to TRBJ2-7; perhaps TRBD1 as D (5 bases). This CDR3 is 14 amino acids long. Germline V gene lookup returns CDR1 LGHNA and CDR2 YNFKEQ. V gave up 1 base and J gave up 1 base, with 8 bases separating them. Written as DNA, the CDR3 is TGTGCCAGCAGCCAAGGCCAGGGATCCTACGAGCAGTACTTC. Translating it yields CASSQGQGSYEQYF.

This chain links TRBV4-1 with TRBJ1-1; 7 bases align to TRBD1. The CDR3 loop spans 16 amino acids. The ends lost 1 base at V and 0 bases at J; junction bases unmatched: 5. Per the germline V gene, CDR1 is MGHRA and CDR2 is YSYEKL. CDR3: CASSQAGTVLNTEAFF. In nucleotides, the CDR3 is TGCGCCAGCAGCCAAGCCGGGACAGTCCTGAACACTGAAGCTTTCTTT.